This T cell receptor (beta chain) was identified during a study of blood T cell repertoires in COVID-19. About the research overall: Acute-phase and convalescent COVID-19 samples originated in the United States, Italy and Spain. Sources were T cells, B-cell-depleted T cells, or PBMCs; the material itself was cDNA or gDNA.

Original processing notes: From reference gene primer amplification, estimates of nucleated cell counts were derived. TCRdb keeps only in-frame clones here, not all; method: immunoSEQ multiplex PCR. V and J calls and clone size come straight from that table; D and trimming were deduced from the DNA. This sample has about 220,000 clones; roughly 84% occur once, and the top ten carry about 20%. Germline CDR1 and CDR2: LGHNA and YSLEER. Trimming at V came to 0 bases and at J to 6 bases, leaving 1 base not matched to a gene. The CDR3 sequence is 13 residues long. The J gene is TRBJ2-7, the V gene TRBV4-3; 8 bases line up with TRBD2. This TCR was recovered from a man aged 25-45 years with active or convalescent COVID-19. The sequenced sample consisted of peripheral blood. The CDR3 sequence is CASSQERGAEQYF. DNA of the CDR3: TGCGCCAGCAGCCAAGAGCGGGGGGCCGAGCAGTACTTC.